This T cell receptor beta chain was documented in a study of brain T cells in children with intractable seizures. General study results and limits: Clones missing pre-surgery may reflect undersampling of that blood sample. Viral specificity was inferred only from CDR3 similarity; HCMV serostatus was unknown.

The sequenced cases were selected for having the highest brain T cell transcript signatures. Pre-surgery treatment included at least one anti-epileptic drug. Only one count was recorded for this clone. Its antigen is not known. Germline values: CDR1 SGDLS, CDR2 YYNGEE. With V trimmed by 4 bases and J by 2 bases, 10 bases remained unmatched. The CDR3 consists of 16 residues. TCRdb's table, derived via immunoSEQ multiplex PCR, lists solely in-frame clones and lacks some. Of over 95,000 clones listed, roughly 92% were seen once; the top ten hold roughly 4%. The chain links TRBV9 to TRBJ2-3, with 7 bases that match TRBD1. The clonotype was recovered from a boy younger than two with hemimegalencephaly and intractable seizures. The material was peripheral blood, obtained at surgery. CDR3: CASSTRRDRPTDTQYF. CDR3 in DNA: TGTGCCAGCAGCACACGCCGGGACAGACCCACAGATACGCAGTATTTT.